These 16 T cell receptor beta chains share one sample of origin, sequenced in a study of cytomegalovirus exposure and HLA in healthy donors. The study ran its PCR with 60 Vbeta and 13 Jbeta primers. Profiled with immunoSEQ multiplex PCR; TCRdb holds only in-frame clones, not every one. The sample has 150,000 or so clones; 60% to 85% are singletons. The sample was PBMCs. Receptor source: a man aged 25-45 years in good health and CMV-seronegative.

The genes are TRBV30 and TRBJ2-6; D gene unclear. The CDR3 length is 14 residues. Germline loops: CDR1 GTSNPN, CDR2 SVGIG (reference sequence). V lost 2 bases and J lost 4, with 9 bases in between. CDR3 protein: CAWSIGSGANVLTF. CDR3 coding DNA: TGTGCCTGGAGTATCGGGTCCGGGGCCAACGTCCTGACTTTC.

The chain combines TRBV9 with TRBJ2-1; D might be TRBD2 (5 bases). This CDR3 region has 14 residues. Trimming took 2 bases from V and 4 from J, leaving 10 bases between them. Germline V gene data show CDR1 as SGDLS and CDR2 as YYNGEE. CDR3 in DNA: TGTGCCAGCAGCGTTGACGGACTTTACAATGAGCAGTTCTTC. Translation: CASSVDGLYNEQFF.

The rearrangement uses TRBV6-1 and TRBJ1-2; D might be TRBD1 (5 bases). The germline V and J ends were trimmed by 1 base and 4 bases, with 16 bases remaining between them. The germline gives CDR1 MNHNS, CDR2 SASEGT. The CDR3 runs to 16 residues. This chain's CDR3 is CASSEGYRSFVYGYTF. As DNA, the CDR3 is TGTGCCAGCAGTGAAGGGTACAGGAGCTTCGTCTATGGCTACACCTTC.

This sequence joins TRBV7-9 and TRBJ1-1, with D tentatively TRBD1 (6 bases). Between the trimmed V and J ends, which lost 2 bases and 3 bases, there was a span of 7 bases. Germline V CDR1 and CDR2: SEHNR, FQNEAQ (reference sequence). CDR3 length equals 13 residues. CDR3 sequence reads: CASSLQGYTEAFF. The CDR3 DNA sequence: TGTGCCAGCAGCTTACAGGGGTACACTGAAGCTTTCTTT. Together with reference TRBV7-9 and TRBJ1-1, the CDR3 gives the full variable domain: DTGVSQNPRHKITKRGQNVTFRCDPISEHNRLYWYRQTLGQGPEFLTYFQNEAQLEKSRLLSDRFSAERPKGSFSTLEIQRTEQGDSAMYLCASSLQGYTEAFFGQGTRLTVV.

The gene calls are TRBV7-6 and TRBJ1-5, with D tentatively TRBD1 (5 bases). The V gene lost 1 base and the J gene lost 2 bases, with 18 bases spanning the gap. The CDR3 extends over 18 amino acids. Germline lookup yields CDR1 SGHVS and CDR2 FNYEAQ. The CDR3 coding sequence is TGTGCCAGCAGCTTAGAAGGGGCAGGGAATAGGGGCAATCAGCCCCAGCATTTT. This encodes CASSLEGAGNRGNQPQHF.

The sample holds a few counts of this clone. CDR3 coding DNA: TGTGCCAGCGTGCTCGGGGGTATGGATAGCAATCAGCCCCAGCATTTT. Amino acid sequence: CASVLGGMDSNQPQHF. This chain joins TRBV6-6 and TRBJ1-5, with D possibly matching TRBD1 (5 bases). Trimming left V 8 bases short and J 0 bases short, with 17 bases between. Germline V gene sequence: CDR1 MNHNY, CDR2 SVGAGI (reference sequence). The CDR3 is 16 amino acids.

This chain joins TRBV28 and TRBJ2-3, with 8 bases that match TRBD2. V lost 5 bases to trimming and J lost 6 bases; unmatched junction nucleotides: 10. The CDR3 is made up of 15 amino acids. Per the germline V gene, CDR1 is MDHEN and CDR2 is SYDVKM. The CDR3, as DNA: TGTGCCAGCAGTCCCGGCGGAGCGGGAGCCGATACGCAGTATTTT. It yields the protein CASSPGGAGADTQYF.

CDR3 sequence reads: CASSLSKGRASAFF. Here the CDR3 DNA reads TGTGCCAGCAGTTTATCGAAGGGCAGGGCGTCCGCTTTCTTT. The chain combines TRBV27 with TRBJ1-1; D possibly corresponds to TRBD1 (5 bases). V lost 0 bases to trimming and J lost 11 bases, with 16 bases between them. The CDR3 has 14 residues. The germline CDR1 and CDR2 sequences are MNHEY and SMNVEV (reference sequence).

This clone was counted only a few times. This chain connects TRBV6-6 to TRBJ2-3; 10 nucleotides align to TRBD1. Germline lookup yields CDR1 MNHNY and CDR2 SVGAGI (reference sequence). The length of the CDR3 is 16 residues. After removal of 5 bases from V and 5 bases from J, the junction contained 10 bases not matched to a gene. The CDR3 DNA reads TGTGCCAGCAGTAAAGGCCGGGACAGGGGTAGAGATACGCAGTATTTT. Its protein product is CASSKGRDRGRDTQYF.

As to this clone: An end of the junction differs from the germline gene, which may be a read error. The chain uses TRBV6-1 and TRBJ2-6; possible D gene TRBD1, 5 bases. This CDR3 is 15 amino acids long. Germline V lookup: CDR1 MNHNS, CDR2 SASEGT. Here the CDR3 reads CASTIMASGANGLTF. The CDR3 region has the DNA TGTGCCAGCACGATAATGGCCTCTGGGGCCAACGGCCTGACTTTC.

The J gene is TRBJ1-5, the V gene TRBV7-7; maybe TRBD1 (5 bases). CDR1 is SSHAT and CDR2 is FNYEAQ in the germline V gene (reference sequence). This CDR3 comprises 17 residues. Trimming stripped 4 bases from V and 2 bases from J, with 18 bases between. DNA for the CDR3: TGTGCCAGCAGCTCACCTACCAGGGTACAGGGCAATCAGCCCCAGCATTTT. This sequence encodes CASSSPTRVQGNQPQHF.

The rearrangement links TRBV25-1 to TRBJ2-5, with 10 bases lining up with TRBD1. The DNA end lines up better with TRBJ2-7; the J call may be wrong. This CDR3 region has 14 residues. Germline lookup yields CDR1 MGHDK and CDR2 SYGVNS. The CDR3 coding sequence is TGTGCCAGCAGTGGACGGGACAGGGGAAACGAGCAGTACTTC. It translates to CASSGRDRGNEQYF.

The chain joins TRBV6-5 to TRBJ2-3; 11 bases align to TRBD2. The length of the CDR3 is 16 residues. The J segment lost 2 bases and the V segment lost 0 bases, leaving 1 base of the junction unmatched. Per the germline V gene, CDR1 is MNHEY and CDR2 is SVGAGI. The CDR3 is CASSYSGLAATDTQYF. CDR3 sequence (DNA): TGTGCCAGCAGTTACTCGGGACTAGCGGCCACAGATACGCAGTATTTT.

This chain uses TRBV6-6 with TRBJ2-7, with TRBD2 matching over 8 bases. Germline CDR1 is MNHNY and CDR2 is SVGAGI (reference sequence). The CDR3 sequence is 13 residues long. J gave up 6 bases and V 7 bases, and 8 bases lay outside the gene matches. The chain's CDR3 is CASNLLAAGEQYF. The CDR3 DNA reads as TGTGCCAGCAATCTACTAGCGGCGGGCGAGCAGTACTTC.

V and J are TRBV7-2 and TRBJ2-5, with 10 nucleotides matching TRBD1. The junction had 7 bases not matched to a gene; V was cut back by 11 bases and J by 4 bases. This CDR3 is 13 amino acids long. Germline-derived CDR1 and CDR2 are SGHTA and FQGNSA. The CDR3 protein is CAGAGQGGETQYF. Here the CDR3 DNA reads TGTGCCGGAGCTGGACAGGGGGGAGAGACCCAGTACTTC.

The chain employs TRBV5-5 and TRBJ1-5; tentatively, D is TRBD1 (6 bases). Germline CDR1 SGHKS, CDR2 YYEKEE (reference sequence). Trimming shortened V by 2 bases and J by 3 bases, and 9 bases separated the two germline ends. The CDR3 runs to 14 residues. CDR3 sequence reads: CASSLSGANQPQHF. CDR3 nucleotide sequence: TGTGCCAGCAGCTTATCAGGGGCCAATCAGCCCCAGCATTTT.